Listed below are T cell receptor beta chains from one sample, sequenced in a study of blood T cell repertoires in COVID-19. Assay used: immunoSEQ multiplex PCR; TCRdb lists only in-frame clones, some missing. Of under 250,000 clones listed, less than 90% are singletons. Sample: peripheral blood. These receptors all come from a man aged 35 to 55 with acute or convalescent COVID-19. Both conserved end residues are part of each CDR3. D genes are given only for firm matches. The listing skips clone size in some rows; elsewhere it reads once, few, many or a size class.

CDR3nt: TGTGCCAGCAGCCTGAGAGGGAGACACACTGAAGCTTTCTTT; CDR3aa: CASSLRGRHTEAFF; abundance: .; d_gene: .; j_gene: TRBJ1-1; v_gene: TRBV5-6
CDR3nt: TGTGCCTGGAAACCCGGGACAGCGAACACCGGGGAGCTGTTTTTT; CDR3aa: CAWKPGTANTGELFF; abundance: .; d_gene: TRBD1; j_gene: TRBJ2-2; v_gene: TRBV30
CDR3nt: TGTGCCAGCAGTTACTCGGACAGGGGCTACGAGCAGTACTTC; CDR3aa: CASSYSDRGYEQYF; abundance: .; d_gene: TRBD1; j_gene: TRBJ2-7; v_gene: TRBV6-2/TRBV6-3
CDR3nt: TGTGCCAGCAGTCGCGGAAGCTCGGCGGGGCAGCCCCAGCATTTT; CDR3aa: CASSRGSSAGQPQHF; abundance: .; d_gene: .; j_gene: TRBJ1-5; v_gene: TRBV6-5
CDR3nt: TGTGCCACCAGTGGCGCCGCCAATGAGCAGTTCTTC; CDR3aa: CATSGAANEQFF; abundance: .; d_gene: .; j_gene: TRBJ2-1; v_gene: TRBV24-1
CDR3nt: TGCAGCGTCTATGAAGCAACTAATGAAAAACTGTTTTTT; CDR3aa: CSVYEATNEKLFF; abundance: .; d_gene: .; j_gene: TRBJ1-4; v_gene: TRBV29-1
CDR3nt: TGTGCCAGCAGCTTAGTGGGAACTAGCGAAGAGACCCAGTACTTC; CDR3aa: CASSLVGTSEETQYF; abundance: .; d_gene: TRBD2; j_gene: TRBJ2-5; v_gene: TRBV7-9
CDR3nt: TGTGCCAGCAGTTACTCGCCTAGGACTTCCGCCTACGAGCAGTACTTC; CDR3aa: CASSYSPRTSAYEQYF; abundance: .; d_gene: .; j_gene: TRBJ2-7; v_gene: TRBV6-2/TRBV6-3
CDR3nt: TGCGCCAGCGTGGCGGGGAGGGTCTTAGCCAAAAACATTCAGTACTTC; CDR3aa: CASVAGRVLAKNIQYF; abundance: .; d_gene: TRBD2; j_gene: TRBJ2-4; v_gene: TRBV23-1
CDR3nt: TGTGCCAGCAGCGGAGGTTCCCCGCAGTACGAGCAGTACTTC; CDR3aa: CASSGGSPQYEQYF; abundance: few; d_gene: .; j_gene: TRBJ2-7; v_gene: TRBV9
CDR3nt: TGCGCCTGCTCCTTCAGCGGGCAATCCACAGATACGCAGTATTTT; CDR3aa: CACSFSGQSTDTQYF; abundance: once; d_gene: .; j_gene: TRBJ2-3; v_gene: TRBV5-1
CDR3nt: TGTGCCTGGGACCTACCGGGACTAGCCTGGGAGACCCAGTACTTC; CDR3aa: CAWDLPGLAWETQYF; abundance: .; d_gene: TRBD2; j_gene: TRBJ2-5; v_gene: TRBV30
CDR3nt: TGTGCCACTCTAGGGACAGGGGGCGCTCGACTAGCGGATTTTTACTCCTACGAGCAGTACTTC; CDR3aa: CATLGTGGARLADFYSYEQYF; abundance: .; d_gene: TRBD1; j_gene: TRBJ2-7; v_gene: TRBV28
CDR3nt: TGTGCCAGCAGTTATTCCCACCGCAACACCGAGCAGTTCTTC; CDR3aa: CASSYSHRNTEQFF; abundance: .; d_gene: .; j_gene: TRBJ2-1; v_gene: TRBV6-5
CDR3nt: TGCGCCAGCAGCTTACGACAGGGGAGCTCCTACAATGAGCAGTTCTTC; CDR3aa: CASSLRQGSSYNEQFF; abundance: .; d_gene: TRBD1; j_gene: TRBJ2-1; v_gene: TRBV5-1